This TCR beta chain was sequenced during a study of vaccination and CD4 T cells after COVID-19. Study context: Cells were stimulated with overlapping spike peptides from SARS-CoV-2, HCoV-NL63, HCoV-OC43 and HCoV-229E.

Study-wide results and limits: Median SARS-CoV-2-reactive clonotypes rose from approximately 21 to 38, not significantly. The study sampled relatively few convalescent patients and omitted early post-infection timepoints. Vaccine-specific clones numbering 304 of 307 showed spike mono-reactivity in convalescent patients.

The CDR3 is 15 residues long. The ends lost 3 bases at V and 7 bases at J; junction bases unmatched: 9. Looked up from germline, CDR1 is SGHTA and CDR2 is FQGNSA. Described treatment: roughly 10-day PBMC culture with coronavirus spike peptide pools or control peptides (ViraFEST assay). On this clonotype: What it binds is unknown.

The assay that was used to sequence DNA from cultured CD4+ T cells was the Oncomine TCR Beta short-read assay. MiXCR, applied by TCRdb to the PCR reads, yields one record per CDR3 protein. Among some 13,000 distinct CDR3 sequences listed, around 50% were seen once. The chain has TRBV7-2 and TRBJ2-1; 7 bases match TRBD1. This sequence originates from a human donor who had recovered from COVID-19. Sequenced material: CD4+ T cells from blood, cultured in vitro. CDR3 protein: CASSFTTGLGNEQFF. The CDR3 DNA is TGTGCCAGCAGCTTCACGACAGGGCTCGGGAATGAGCAGTTCTTC.